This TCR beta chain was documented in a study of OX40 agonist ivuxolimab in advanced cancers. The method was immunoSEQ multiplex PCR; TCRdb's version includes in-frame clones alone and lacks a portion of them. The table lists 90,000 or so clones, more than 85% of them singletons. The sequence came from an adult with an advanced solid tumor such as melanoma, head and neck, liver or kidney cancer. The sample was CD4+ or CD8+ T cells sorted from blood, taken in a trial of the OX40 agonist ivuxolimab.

The CDR3 bases are TGTGCCAGCAGTGAAGCGAAGGGGGCTAATTCACCCCTCCACTTT. Its protein product is CASSEAKGANSPLHF. The V call is TRBV6-1, the J call TRBJ1-6; 7 bases match TRBD1. The V segment lost 0 bases and the J segment 6 bases; nucleotides outside the gene matches: 2. The germline gives CDR1 MNHNS, CDR2 SASEGT. The CDR3 totals 15 residues.